This T cell receptor beta chain was sequenced for a study of CD8+ T cells in alopecia areata. Treatment meaning: oral pan-JAK inhibitor, 5-10 mg twice daily. Reverse transcribed after extraction, RNA yielded cDNA as the sequencing template. The method was immunoSEQ multiplex PCR; TCRdb's version includes in-frame clones alone and lacks a portion of them. The table shows 95,000 to 100,000 clones, with 55% to 75% occurring only once. V was pared by 2 bases and J by 0 bases, with 10 bases between. The CDR3 contains 15 residues. Germline assignment: CDR1 SEHNR and CDR2 FQNEAQ (reference sequence). This chain uses TRBV7-9 with TRBJ1-1; D is undetermined. The sample in question was CD8+ T cells sorted from blood, obtained between weeks 55 and 65, from a patient treated with tofacitinib. The receptor comes from a human donor with alopecia areata. CDR3 amino acids: CASSLSNSMNTEAFF. The CDR3 nucleotides read TGTGCCAGCAGCTTATCCAACAGTATGAACACTGAAGCTTTCTTT.